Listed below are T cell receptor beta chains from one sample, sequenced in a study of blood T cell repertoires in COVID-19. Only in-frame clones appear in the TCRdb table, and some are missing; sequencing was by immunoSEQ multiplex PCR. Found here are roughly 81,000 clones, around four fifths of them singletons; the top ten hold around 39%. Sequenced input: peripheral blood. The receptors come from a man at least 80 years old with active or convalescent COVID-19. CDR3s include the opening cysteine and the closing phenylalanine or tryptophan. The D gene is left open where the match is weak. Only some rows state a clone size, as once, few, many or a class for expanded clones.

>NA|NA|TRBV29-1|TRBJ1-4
CSVGRVPNEKLFF
TGCAGCGTTGGGCGGGTTCCTAATGAAAAACTGTTTTTT
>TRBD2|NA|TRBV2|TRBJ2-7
CASRFLAGVSYEQYF
TGTGCCAGCAGATTTCTAGCGGGAGTATCGTACGAGCAGTACTTC
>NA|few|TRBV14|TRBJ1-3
CASSPQGSGNTIYF
TGTGCCAGCAGCCCACAGGGTTCTGGAAACACCATATATTTT
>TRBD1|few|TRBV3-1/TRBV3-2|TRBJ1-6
CASSQVGSNRGGSPLHF
TGTGCCAGCAGCCAAGTAGGAAGCAACAGGGGTGGCTCACCCCTCCACTTT
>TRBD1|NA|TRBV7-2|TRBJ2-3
CASRWGSSGRGDTQYF
TGTGCCAGCAGATGGGGGAGTTCAGGCAGGGGGGATACGCAGTATTTT
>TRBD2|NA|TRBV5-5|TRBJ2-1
CASSSLAGEYNEQFF
TGTGCCAGCAGTTCACTAGCGGGAGAGTACAATGAGCAGTTCTTC
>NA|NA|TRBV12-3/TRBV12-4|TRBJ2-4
CASSLKGDSIQYF
TGTGCCAGCAGCCTCAAAGGGGATAGCATTCAGTACTTC
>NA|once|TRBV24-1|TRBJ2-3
CATSDLDRFSLSTDTQYF
TGTGCCACCAGTGACCTCGACAGATTCTCTCTCAGCACAGATACGCAGTATTTT
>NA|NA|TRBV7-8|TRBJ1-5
CASSYAGGRGGFDNNQPQHF
TGTGCCAGCAGCTACGCGGGAGGGAGAGGAGGGTTCGATAACAATCAGCCCCAGCATTTT
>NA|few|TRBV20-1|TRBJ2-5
CSARQGETQYF
TGCAGTGCTAGACAGGGGGAGACCCAGTACTTC
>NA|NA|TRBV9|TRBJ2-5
CASSALGLSQETQYF
TGTGCCAGCAGCGCTTTAGGACTATCCCAAGAGACCCAGTACTTC
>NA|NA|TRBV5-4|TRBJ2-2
CASSLSQAVPGELFF
TGTGCCAGCAGCTTGTCCCAGGCAGTCCCCGGGGAGCTGTTTTTT
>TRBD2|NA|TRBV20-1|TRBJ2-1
CSASPSGKSEQFF
TGCAGTGCTAGTCCCAGCGGGAAATCTGAGCAGTTCTTC
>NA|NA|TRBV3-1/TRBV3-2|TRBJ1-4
CASSGRRPRNEKLFF
TGTGCCAGCAGCGGGAGGCGGCCGCGGAATGAAAAACTGTTTTTT
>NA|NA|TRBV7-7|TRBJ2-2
CASSPLPFGELFF
TGTGCTAGCAGCCCACTACCTTTCGGGGAGCTGTTTTTT
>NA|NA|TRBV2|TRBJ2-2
CASSELASRTGELFF
TGTGCCAGCAGTGAGCTGGCTAGCAGAACCGGGGAGCTGTTTTTT
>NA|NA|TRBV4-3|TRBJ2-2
CASSPPRTGELFF
TGCGCCAGCAGCCCCCCCAGGACCGGGGAGCTGTTTTTT
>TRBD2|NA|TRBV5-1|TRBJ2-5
CASSLREGAETQYF
TGCGCCAGCAGCCTCAGGGAGGGAGCAGAGACCCAGTACTTC
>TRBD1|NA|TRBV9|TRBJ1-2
CASSRDRANWGYTF
TGTGCCAGCAGCCGGGACAGGGCGAACTGGGGCTACACCTTC
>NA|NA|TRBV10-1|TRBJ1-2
CASSPPGVNYGYTF
TGCGCCAGCAGCCCCCCAGGGGTTAACTATGGCTACACCTTC
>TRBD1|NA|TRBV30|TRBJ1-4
CAWHGTGIEKLFF
TGTGCCTGGCACGGGACAGGGATTGAAAAACTGTTTTTT
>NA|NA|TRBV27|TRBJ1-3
CASSLTGGNTIYF
TGTGCCAGCAGTCTGACAGGCGGAAACACCATATATTTT
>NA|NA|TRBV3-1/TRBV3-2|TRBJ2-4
CASSHGQGKNIQYF
TGTGCCAGCAGCCATGGGCAGGGGAAAAACATTCAGTACTTC
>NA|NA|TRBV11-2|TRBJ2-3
CASSLRGGADTQYF
TGTGCCAGCAGCTTAAGAGGGGGGGCAGATACGCAGTATTTT